The present T cell receptor (beta chain) was sequenced within a study of cytomegalovirus exposure and HLA in healthy donors. Study summary: The 120 validation repertoires, a later analysis reported, used the same platform as the 600 to 850 repertoires from the first cohort.

Produced via immunoSEQ multiplex PCR; TCRdb's table is partial and in-frame only. The sample records about 120,000 clones, roughly 83% being singletons. As for this clone: The antigen is undetermined.

Germline CDR1 is ENHRY and CDR2 is SYGVKD. The trim removed 4 bases at V and 2 bases at J, leaving 0 bases unmatched. CDR3 length: 14 amino acids. Study conclusions and caveats: For cytomegalovirus status, the classifier reportedly gave diagnoses with high specificity and sensitivity. Overall, roughly 160 TCR beta chains were annotated as cytomegalovirus-associated. Rarity characterized most TCR sequences, yet some public TCRs appeared in many donors.

Sample: PBMCs. This clonotype originated in a man between 18 and 35 years old in good health and CMV-seronegative. V gene TRBV10-3 combines with J gene TRBJ1-4; 8 bases align to TRBD1. The CDR3 DNA sequence: TGTGCCATCAGTGGGACAGGGACTAATGAAAAACTGTTTTTT. Translation: CAISGTGTNEKLFF.